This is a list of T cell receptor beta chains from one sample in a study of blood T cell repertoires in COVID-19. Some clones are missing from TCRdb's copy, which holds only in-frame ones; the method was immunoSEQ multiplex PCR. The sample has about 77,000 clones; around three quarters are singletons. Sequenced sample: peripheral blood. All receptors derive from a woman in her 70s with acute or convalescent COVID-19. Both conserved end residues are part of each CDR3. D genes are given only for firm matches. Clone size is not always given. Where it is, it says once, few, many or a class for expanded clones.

DNA: TGTGCCAGTAGTATAGATGAGCGGTTCTATGGCTACACCTTC
CDR3: CASSIDERFYGYTF
D: -
V: TRBV19
J: TRBJ1-2
size: -

DNA: TGTGCCAGCAGCCCTGAGCCGGGACAGGGGAACTATGGCTACACCTTC
CDR3: CASSPEPGQGNYGYTF
D: TRBD1
V: TRBV5-5
J: TRBJ1-2
size: -

DNA: TGTGCCAGCAGTCATGGACAGGGGGACACCGGGGAGCTGTTTTTT
CDR3: CASSHGQGDTGELFF
D: TRBD1
V: TRBV6-2/TRBV6-3
J: TRBJ2-2
size: -

DNA: TGTGCCAGCAGCTTAAGGGGCGACACCTATAATTCACCCCTCCACTTT
CDR3: CASSLRGDTYNSPLHF
D: -
V: TRBV5-8
J: TRBJ1-6
size: -

DNA: TGTGCCAGCAGCCCCGGGACAGGGATTAACACTGAAGCTTTCTTT
CDR3: CASSPGTGINTEAFF
D: TRBD1
V: TRBV5-6
J: TRBJ1-1
size: -

DNA: TGTGCCAGTACCATGGGACAGGTCTACACCTTC
CDR3: CASTMGQVYTF
D: TRBD1
V: TRBV19
J: TRBJ1-2
size: -

DNA: TGCGCCAGCAGCCAAGATCGGGCTAGCTGGGCAGATACGCAGTATTTT
CDR3: CASSQDRASWADTQYF
D: -
V: TRBV4-1
J: TRBJ2-3
size: -

DNA: TGTGCCAGCAGTGAAAGTGGAGGGTTGGGTCAGCCCCAGCATTTT
CDR3: CASSESGGLGQPQHF
D: -
V: TRBV2
J: TRBJ1-5
size: -

DNA: TGCGCCAGCAGTGAGCCCGGGATGAACACTGAAGCTTTCTTT
CDR3: CASSEPGMNTEAFF
D: -
V: TRBV10-2
J: TRBJ1-1
size: -

DNA: TGTGCCAGCAGTCTACACCTCGGGACAGGCTTAAATCAGCCCCAGCATTTT
CDR3: CASSLHLGTGLNQPQHF
D: TRBD1
V: TRBV6-2/TRBV6-3
J: TRBJ1-5
size: -

DNA: TGTGCCAGTAGGGAAGACAGGGGGCCAACAGATACGCAGTATTTT
CDR3: CASREDRGPTDTQYF
D: TRBD1
V: TRBV19
J: TRBJ2-3
size: -

DNA: TGTGCCAGCAGTTCTACAGGGGGCGCCTATAATTCACCCCTCCACTTT
CDR3: CASSSTGGAYNSPLHF
D: TRBD1
V: TRBV27
J: TRBJ1-6
size: -

DNA: TGTGCCAGCTCACCGAGCGGGGGGGCCCAAGAGACCCAGTACTTC
CDR3: CASSPSGGAQETQYF
D: TRBD2
V: TRBV18
J: TRBJ2-5
size: -

DNA: TGTGCCAGCAGCCAAAGCCCCGGTGAAGCTTTCTTT
CDR3: CASSQSPGEAFF
D: -
V: TRBV2
J: TRBJ1-1
size: -

DNA: TGCGCCAGCAGCCCGGGGACAGGGGGCGGAGAGACCCAGTACTTC
CDR3: CASSPGTGGGETQYF
D: TRBD1
V: TRBV5-1
J: TRBJ2-5
size: few

DNA: TGTGCCAGCAGTTACCCGGGACAGTCGGAGGAGCTGTTTTTT
CDR3: CASSYPGQSEELFF
D: TRBD1
V: TRBV6-2/TRBV6-3
J: TRBJ2-2
size: -

DNA: TGTGCCAGCAGCGTAGGGTCTGGACAGGGGGCAGCTGAGCAGTTCTTC
CDR3: CASSVGSGQGAAEQFF
D: TRBD1
V: TRBV9
J: TRBJ2-1
size: once

DNA: TGTGCCAGCACCCCGTTGAACCCGGCTAGCGGGGGAGCAAATGAGCAGTTCTTC
CDR3: CASTPLNPASGGANEQFF
D: TRBD2
V: TRBV7-6
J: TRBJ2-1
size: -

DNA: TGTGCCAGCTCACCCCCCGGGAGGACTGAAGCTTTCTTT
CDR3: CASSPPGRTEAFF
D: -
V: TRBV18
J: TRBJ1-1
size: -

DNA: TGTGCCAGCAGTTACCCCGGCGGCGAGCAGTACTTC
CDR3: CASSYPGGEQYF
D: -
V: TRBV6-2/TRBV6-3
J: TRBJ2-7
size: -

DNA: TGTGCCAGCAGTTTCATACAGGGAGAAGGTTACACCTTC
CDR3: CASSFIQGEGYTF
D: -
V: TRBV12-3/TRBV12-4
J: TRBJ1-2
size: -

DNA: TGCGCCAGCAGCTTGTATGGGGGAGGTGGGCAGCCCCAGCATTTT
CDR3: CASSLYGGGGQPQHF
D: -
V: TRBV5-1
J: TRBJ1-5
size: few

DNA: TGTGCCAGCAGCGTTACAGGGGGAGGAGGGAACACTGAAGCTTTCTTT
CDR3: CASSVTGGGGNTEAFF
D: TRBD1
V: TRBV9
J: TRBJ1-1
size: -

DNA: TGTGCCAGCAGTTACGACGGGGGGACGGGGATTAACTATGGCTACACCTTC
CDR3: CASSYDGGTGINYGYTF
D: -
V: TRBV2
J: TRBJ1-2
size: -

DNA: TGTGCCAGCAGCATTAGACAGGGACGGGAGCAGTACTTC
CDR3: CASSIRQGREQYF
D: TRBD1
V: TRBV5-6
J: TRBJ2-7
size: -

DNA: TGTGCCAGCAGCCAGGGTAGTATCAGGGGGCAGGTAAGCAATCAGCCCCAGCATTTT
CDR3: CASSQGSIRGQVSNQPQHF
D: TRBD1
V: TRBV4-2
J: TRBJ1-5
size: -

DNA: TGTGCCAGCAGCTTACAAACAGGGATAACCGGGGAGCTGTTTTTT
CDR3: CASSLQTGITGELFF
D: -
V: TRBV11-2
J: TRBJ2-2
size: -

DNA: TGCAGCGTCTCTGACAGATTTGATTCACCCCTCCACTTT
CDR3: CSVSDRFDSPLHF
D: -
V: TRBV29-1
J: TRBJ1-6
size: -

DNA: TGTGCCAGCAGTCTACAGGGCTCTGGAAACACCATATATTTT
CDR3: CASSLQGSGNTIYF
D: -
V: TRBV11-3
J: TRBJ1-3
size: -

DNA: TGTGCCAGCGGTCCAATTTCCGAGGGCAGCCTTAACTCGAATATGCCCCAGCATTTT
CDR3: CASGPISEGSLNSNMPQHF
D: -
V: TRBV27
J: TRBJ1-5
size: -

DNA: TGTGCCAGTAGCGAATCGCTGCTTGCCGGGACAGGAGAAACTAACTATGGCTACACCTTC
CDR3: CASSESLLAGTGETNYGYTF
D: TRBD1
V: TRBV19
J: TRBJ1-2
size: -

DNA: TGTGCCAGCTCACCACAGAGAGGGCGGCACACTGAAGCTTTCTTT
CDR3: CASSPQRGRHTEAFF
D: -
V: TRBV18
J: TRBJ1-1
size: few

DNA: TGTGCCAGCAGTGATACCGGGAGCCTATACGGCTACACCTTC
CDR3: CASSDTGSLYGYTF
D: -
V: TRBV6-1
J: TRBJ1-2
size: -

DNA: TGTGCCAGCTCACCACCTACTGACAGCCCTCTATCTGAAGCTTTCTTT
CDR3: CASSPPTDSPLSEAFF
D: -
V: TRBV18
J: TRBJ1-1
size: -

DNA: TGTGCCAGCAGCCTAGCCGGCGGAGGCACTGAAGCTTTCTTT
CDR3: CASSLAGGGTEAFF
D: -
V: TRBV6-2/TRBV6-3
J: TRBJ1-1
size: -

DNA: TGTGCCAGCAGCCAGGATGTGAGAGGGCATCAGCCCCAGCATTTT
CDR3: CASSQDVRGHQPQHF
D: -
V: TRBV16
J: TRBJ1-5
size: -

DNA: TGCGCCAGCAGTTCCTCGGTTGAGAGTAATTCACCCCTCCACTTT
CDR3: CASSSSVESNSPLHF
D: -
V: TRBV5-1
J: TRBJ1-6
size: -

DNA: TGTGCCAGCAAGGGGGCAGGGAGAACTAATGAAAAACTGTTTTTT
CDR3: CASKGAGRTNEKLFF
D: TRBD1
V: TRBV6-5
J: TRBJ1-4
size: -

DNA: TGTGCCAGCTCACCACGCGACACTAACTATGGCTACACCTTC
CDR3: CASSPRDTNYGYTF
D: -
V: TRBV18
J: TRBJ1-2
size: -

DNA: TGTGCCAGCAGTGAAGGGGCTAGCGGGGGGGCCCGCTACGAGCAGTACTTC
CDR3: CASSEGASGGARYEQYF
D: TRBD2
V: TRBV6-1
J: TRBJ2-7
size: -

DNA: TGTGCCAGCAGCTCCGGACAGGGTAGAGTCGCTGAAGCTTTCTTT
CDR3: CASSSGQGRVAEAFF
D: TRBD1
V: TRBV7-2
J: TRBJ1-1
size: -

DNA: TGTGCCAGCGGAGGGACAGGGGGCTTTCAGCCCCAGCATTTT
CDR3: CASGGTGGFQPQHF
D: TRBD1
V: TRBV19
J: TRBJ1-5
size: few

DNA: TGTGCCAGCAGTTACCATAGACAGGACTTCTTCTATGGCTACACCTTC
CDR3: CASSYHRQDFFYGYTF
D: -
V: TRBV6-5
J: TRBJ1-2
size: -

DNA: TGTGCCAGTAGCTTAGGGCCCCGGGGGCCCCAGCATTTT
CDR3: CASSLGPRGPQHF
D: -
V: TRBV19
J: TRBJ1-5
size: -

DNA: TGTGCCAGCAGCGTAGCTACAGGGGGCGGAAACACCATATATTTT
CDR3: CASSVATGGGNTIYF
D: TRBD1
V: TRBV9
J: TRBJ1-3
size: -

DNA: TGTGCCAGCAGTGAGCGGGGGACAGGTAGAGCGTGGGAGCAGTACTTC
CDR3: CASSERGTGRAWEQYF
D: -
V: TRBV6-1
J: TRBJ2-7
size: -

DNA: TGCGCCAGCAGCCAAACTACAGGGTTTTTGCTCGAGCAGTACTTC
CDR3: CASSQTTGFLLEQYF
D: -
V: TRBV4-1
J: TRBJ2-7
size: -

DNA: TGTGCCAGCAGCTTAGGGTCGACGGGAGTTAAAGCTTTCTTT
CDR3: CASSLGSTGVKAFF
D: -
V: TRBV7-2
J: TRBJ1-1
size: -

DNA: TGTGCCAGCTCACCACGGGGCGGCGGCGGCTATGGCTACACCTTC
CDR3: CASSPRGGGGYGYTF
D: -
V: TRBV18
J: TRBJ1-2
size: -

DNA: TGTGCCAGCAGCCCCCGGGACAGGGATGGGGCTGGAAACACCATATATTTT
CDR3: CASSPRDRDGAGNTIYF
D: TRBD1
V: TRBV7-9
J: TRBJ1-3
size: -